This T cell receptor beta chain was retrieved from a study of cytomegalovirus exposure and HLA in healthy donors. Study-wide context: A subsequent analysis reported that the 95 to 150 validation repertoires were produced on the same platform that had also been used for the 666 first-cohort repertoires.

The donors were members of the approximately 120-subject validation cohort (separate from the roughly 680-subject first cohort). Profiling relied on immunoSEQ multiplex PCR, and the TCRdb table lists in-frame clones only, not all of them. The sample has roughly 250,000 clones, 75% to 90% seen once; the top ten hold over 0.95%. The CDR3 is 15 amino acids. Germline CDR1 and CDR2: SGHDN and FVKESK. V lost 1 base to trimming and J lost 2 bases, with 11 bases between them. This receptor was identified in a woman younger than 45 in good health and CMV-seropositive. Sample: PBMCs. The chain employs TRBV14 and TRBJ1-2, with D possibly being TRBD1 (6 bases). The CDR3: CASSQVARGNYGYTF. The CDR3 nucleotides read TGTGCCAGCAGCCAAGTCGCCAGGGGAAACTATGGCTACACCTTC.